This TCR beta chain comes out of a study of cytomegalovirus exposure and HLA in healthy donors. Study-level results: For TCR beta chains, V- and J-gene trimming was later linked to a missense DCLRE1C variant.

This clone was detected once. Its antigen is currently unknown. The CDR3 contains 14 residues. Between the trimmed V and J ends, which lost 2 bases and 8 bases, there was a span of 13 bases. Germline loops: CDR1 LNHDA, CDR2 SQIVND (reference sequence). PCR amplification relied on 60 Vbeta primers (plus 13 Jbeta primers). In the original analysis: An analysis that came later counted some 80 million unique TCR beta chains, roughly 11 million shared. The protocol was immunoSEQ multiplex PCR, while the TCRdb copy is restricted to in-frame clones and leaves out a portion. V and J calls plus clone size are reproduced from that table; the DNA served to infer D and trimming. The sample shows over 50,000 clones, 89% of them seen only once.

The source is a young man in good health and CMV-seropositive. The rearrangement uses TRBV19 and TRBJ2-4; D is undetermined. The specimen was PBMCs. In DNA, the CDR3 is TGTGCCAGTAGTATAAAAGGCGAGGTAGACATTCAGTACTTC. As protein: CASSIKGEVDIQYF.